The entry that follows covers one T cell receptor beta chain sequence. Its antigen remains unknown. The ends were cut back, 2 bases at V and 0 bases at J, with 4 bases in the middle. Germline V lookup: CDR1 MNHEY, CDR2 SMNVEV (reference sequence). The CDR3 runs to 13 residues. This sample is drawn from a study of shared clonotypes between healthy human individuals. Study context: CD4 naive and CD4 memory each took three plates per donor, while CD8 naive took two and CD8 memory one.

Authors' data handling: There were no quality scores in the junction-only immunoSEQ sequences, so filtering differed. Sequencing was performed with immunoSEQ multiplex PCR; in TCRdb, only in-frame clones are kept and a portion is missing. D and trimming come from the DNA, and the V and J calls and clone size come from that table. The sample yields about 2 million clones, roughly 94% seen once. Regarding the study as a whole: Clonotypes shared by all four sorted-subset donors had higher generation probabilities than non-shared clonotypes.

Naive CD8 populations comprised CD45RO-negative cells positively selected for CCR7, excluding terminally differentiated effector memory CD45RA+ cells. The sequenced sample consisted of naive CD8+ T cells sorted from blood. This rearrangement joins TRBV27 to TRBJ1-1; D remains unclear. This TCR derives from a man between 18 and 29 years old in good health. The DNA of the CDR3 is TGTGCCAGCAGTTTAAAGGTGAACACTGAAGCTTTCTTT. Protein sequence: CASSLKVNTEAFF.